These 28 T cell receptor beta chains came from one sample sequenced in a study of blood T cell repertoires in COVID-19. Generated by immunoSEQ multiplex PCR, the TCRdb table keeps only in-frame clones and is missing some. The data show about 240,000 clones, about 90% seen once. The source material was PBMCs or T cells enriched from blood (not recorded which). Receptors originate from a woman in her 40s with acute COVID-19.

The chain couples TRBV25-1 to TRBJ2-7; no firm D call. Germline values: CDR1 MGHDK, CDR2 SYGVNS. Deletions cut 0 bases from V and 0 bases from J, with 6 bases between. CDR3 length equals 14 residues. The CDR3, as DNA: TGTGCCAGCAGTGAATACGGTCTCTCCTACGAGCAGTACTTC. Residues: CASSEYGLSYEQYF.

This clone came up a few times. The gene calls are TRBV27 and TRBJ1-4; 7 bases match TRBD1. Trimming removed 5 bases from V and 4 bases from J; junction bases left unmatched: 7. The germline gives CDR1 MNHEY, CDR2 SMNVEV (reference sequence). The CDR3 is 15 residues long. This CDR3 reads CASSPGTENNEKLFF. The CDR3 DNA reads as TGTGCCAGCAGTCCAGGGACAGAAAATAATGAAAAACTGTTTTTT.

V and J are TRBV5-1 and TRBJ1-1; TRBD1 aligns across 7 bases. In germline, CDR1 is SGHRS, CDR2 YFSETQ. V was pared by 1 base and J by 0 bases, with 9 bases of the junction left unmatched. The CDR3 length is 17 residues. The CDR3: CASSLFPGGTMNTEAFF. DNA of the CDR3: TGCGCCAGCAGCTTGTTTCCAGGGGGAACCATGAACACTGAAGCTTTCTTT.

Only one count was recorded for this clone. The chain joins TRBV5-8 to TRBJ2-2, with D tentatively TRBD1 (6 bases). The CDR3 has 16 amino acids. The V end lost 0 bases, the J end lost 4 bases, and 13 bases lay between the germline ends. Germline assignment: CDR1 SGHTS and CDR2 YDEGEE. The CDR3 DNA follows: TGTGCCAGCAGCTTGGACCTGGGGGCTGCCACCGGGGAGCTGTTTTTT. Protein: CASSLDLGAATGELFF. The variable domain in full, with the rest retrieved from reference TRBV5-8 and TRBJ2-2, is EAGVTQSPTHLIKTRGQQATLRCSPISGHTSVYWYQQALGLGLQFLLWYDEGEERNRGNFPPRFSGRQFPNYSSELNVNALELEDSALYLCASSLDLGAATGELFFGEGSRLTVL.

CDR3 loop: CASSLSSKTEAFF. CDR3 DNA: TGTGCCAGCAGTTTATCATCCAAAACTGAAGCTTTCTTT. The rearrangement joins TRBV27 to TRBJ1-1; D is unresolved. CDR1 and CDR2 (germline): MNHEY, SMNVEV (reference sequence). V was pared by 0 bases and J by 5 bases, with 7 bases between. The CDR3 has 13 amino acids.

Details on this clone: One end of the junction varies from germline; a read error may be responsible. The J gene is TRBJ2-1, the V gene TRBV13, with D tentatively TRBD2 (5 bases). The CDR3 sequence is 15 residues long. Germline CDR1 is PRHDT and CDR2 is FYEKMQ (reference sequence). In DNA form, the CDR3 reads TGTGCCAGCAGTTTAGAGGGAGAAACTCTAAATGAGCAGTTCTTC. Protein product: CASSLEGETLNEQFF. The variable domain in full, with the rest retrieved from reference TRBV13 and TRBJ2-1, is AAGVIQSPRHLIKEKRETATLKCYPIPRHDTVYWYQQGPGQDPQFLISFYEKMQSDKGSIPDRFSAQQFSDYHSELNMSSLELGDSALYFCASSLEGETLNEQFFGPGTRLTVL.

The rearrangement uses TRBV7-9 and TRBJ2-1; tentative D call: TRBD1 (6 bases). Germline-derived CDR1 and CDR2 are SEHNR and FQNEAQ (reference sequence). CDR3 length: 14 residues. Deletions cut 0 bases from V and 3 bases from J, with 6 bases between. CDR3 bases: TGTGCCAGCAGCTTAGCAGGGGGCTACAATGAGCAGTTCTTC. Its translation: CASSLAGGYNEQFF.

This chain uses TRBV18 with TRBJ2-3; 11 nucleotides line up with TRBD2. Unmatched junction bases numbered 11, after V lost 2 bases and J lost 4 bases. Germline V gene data show CDR1 as KGHSH and CDR2 as LQKENI. This CDR3 comprises 18 residues. The CDR3 coding sequence is TGTGCCAGCTCACCAACCGGGGCTAGCGGGAGGAAGTCAGATACGCAGTATTTT. This translates into CASSPTGASGRKSDTQYF.

This chain connects TRBV4-1 to TRBJ1-1, with D tentatively TRBD1 (6 bases). The CDR3 is made up of 14 amino acids. Germline CDR1 is MGHRA and CDR2 is YSYEKL. Trimming removed 1 base at V and 1 base at J, with 7 bases between. The DNA for the CDR3 is TGCGCCAGCAGCCAAGTAGGGGGGAACACTGAAGCTTTCTTT. As protein: CASSQVGGNTEAFF.

This sequence joins TRBV6-5 and TRBJ1-6, with D possibly matching TRBD1 (5 bases). Germline loops: CDR1 MNHEY, CDR2 SVGAGI. The CDR3 has 14 amino acids. The V end was cut by 4 bases, the J end by 5 bases, with 9 bases between. CDR3 protein: CASSLTENNSPLHF. The CDR3 DNA sequence: TGTGCCAGCAGTTTGACAGAGAATAATTCACCCCTCCACTTT.

The rearrangement joins TRBV6-1 to TRBJ1-3; D is uncertain. This CDR3 is built from 19 residues. Germline lookup yields CDR1 MNHNS and CDR2 SASEGT. Trimming took 4 bases from V and 3 from J, leaving 25 bases between them. The CDR3 coding sequence is TGTGCCAGCAGTGGAGGCCAGATCCCCGCGGGTCTCTTTGGAAACACCATATATTTT. This codes for CASSGGQIPAGLFGNTIYF.

V gene TRBV2 combines with J gene TRBJ2-3, with TRBD2 matching 8 bases. Germline-derived CDR1 and CDR2 are SNHLY and FYNNEI. This CDR3 has 15 residues. The ends lost 8 bases at V and 2 bases at J; junction bases unmatched: 9. The CDR3 DNA is TGTGCCAGCTTTCTTGCGGGAGGAACCACAGATACGCAGTATTTT. The encoded protein is CASFLAGGTTDTQYF. The complete variable domain, with remaining parts taken from reference TRBV2 and TRBJ2-3, reads EPEVTQTPSHQVTQMGQEVILRCVPISNHLYFYWYRQILGQKVEFLVSFYNNEISEKSEIFDDQFSVERPDGSNFTLKIRSTKLEDSAMYFCASFLAGGTTDTQYFGPGTRLTVL.

V usage is TRBV19 and J usage is TRBJ1-5; tentative D call: TRBD1 (6 bases). CDR1 LNHDA and CDR2 SQIVND come from the germline V gene (reference sequence). V lost 7 bases, J lost 1 base, and 11 bases lay in between. CDR3 length equals 14 residues. The CDR3 nucleotides are TGTGCCAGTAACCAACAGGGAAGCAATCAGCCCCAGCATTTT. This translates into CASNQQGSNQPQHF.

The chain links TRBV19 to TRBJ1-4; 7 positions match TRBD1. The germline V gene encodes CDR1 LNHDA and CDR2 SQIVND (reference sequence). This CDR3 has 15 residues. V shed 3 bases and J 4 bases; nucleotides not matched to a gene: 5. The CDR3 sequence: CASSISTGSNEKLFF. CDR3 nucleotides: TGTGCCAGTAGTATTTCGACAGGGAGTAATGAAAAACTGTTTTTT.

This clone was detected once. The chain is built from TRBV19 and TRBJ2-1; 12 nucleotides align to TRBD2. V lost 4 bases, J lost 7 bases, and 8 bases stayed unmatched. Per the germline V gene, CDR1 is LNHDA and CDR2 is SQIVND (reference sequence). The CDR3 consists of 16 residues. The CDR3 DNA follows: TGTGCCAGTAGTAGACCACTAGCGGGAGGTAGAAATGAGCAGTTCTTC. The encoded protein is CASSRPLAGGRNEQFF.

The genes are TRBV5-1 and TRBJ1-1; D is perhaps TRBD1 (5 bases). This CDR3 is built from 12 residues. The germline V gene has CDR1 SGHRS and CDR2 YFSETQ. V lost 6 bases to trimming and J lost 1 base, with 7 bases between them. CDR3 in amino acids: CASNGQNTEAFF. CDR3 sequence (DNA): TGCGCCAGCAATGGACAGAACACTGAAGCTTTCTTT.

The chain carries TRBV9 and TRBJ2-1; TRBD2 matches at 8 bases. V shed 0 bases, J shed 8 bases, and the junction held 4 bases outside the gene matches. The CDR3 extends over 14 amino acids. Germline V gives CDR1 SGDLS, CDR2 YYNGEE. CDR3 nucleotide sequence: TGTGCCAGCAGCGTAGACCCGGGAGGGGATGAGCAGTTCTTC. Protein sequence: CASSVDPGGDEQFF.

With regard to this clone: Additional DNA sequences in this sample encode the identical CDR3. The chain links TRBV19 to TRBJ2-7, with TRBD1 identical over 7 bases. The CDR3 runs to 14 residues. Losses at the gene ends were 1 base for V and 2 bases for J; bases not matched to a gene: 2. CDR1 is LNHDA and CDR2 is SQIVND in the germline V gene (reference sequence). This CDR3 is CASSIGTGTYEQYF. The CDR3 DNA is TGTGCCAGTAGTATAGGGACAGGCACCTACGAGCAGTACTTC.

V gene TRBV7-6 combines with J gene TRBJ2-1; the match to TRBD2 covers 11 bases. Trimming at V came to 4 bases and at J to 6 bases, leaving 17 bases not matched to a gene. CDR1 and CDR2 from the germline V gene are SGHVS and FNYEAQ. CDR3 length: 19 residues. The chain's CDR3 is CASSSFSSSGRRVSNEQFF. The DNA for the CDR3 is TGTGCCAGCAGCTCATTTAGTTCTAGCGGGAGGAGGGTTAGCAATGAGCAGTTCTTC.

The genes are TRBV7-3 and TRBJ1-5; TRBD1 might be the D (6 bases). The CDR3 has 18 residues. V was trimmed by 1 base and J by 3 bases, leaving 19 bases between them. CDR1 and CDR2 (germline): SGHTA, FQGTGA. CDR3 loop: CASSLSSQDRAANQPQHF. The CDR3 DNA follows: TGTGCCAGCAGCTTAAGTAGTCAGGACAGAGCAGCCAATCAGCCCCAGCATTTT.

This chain's CDR3 is CASSLGLPENTDTQYF. The DNA for the CDR3 is TGTGCCAGCAGCTTAGGACTACCGGAAAACACAGATACGCAGTATTTT. The V call is TRBV11-3, the J call TRBJ2-3; TRBD2 might be the D (5 bases). The length of the CDR3 is 16 residues. V lost 1 base to trimming and J lost 2 bases, with 13 bases between them. Looked up from germline, CDR1 is SGHNT and CDR2 is YENEEA.

The chain joins TRBV4-1 to TRBJ2-1; the D is unclear. The CDR3 runs 16 residues. Germline CDR1 MGHRA, CDR2 YSYEKL. With 0 bases removed from V and 0 bases from J, the gap between germline ends came to 9 bases. In DNA, the CDR3 is TGCGCCAGCAGCCAAGATCCCTCGAGCTCCTACAATGAGCAGTTCTTC. Translating it yields CASSQDPSSSYNEQFF.

CDR3 nucleotide sequence: TGTGCCAGCAGCTGGGGGAGGGCCTACGAGCAGTACTTC. This gives the protein CASSWGRAYEQYF. This sequence joins TRBV11-2 and TRBJ2-7; 7 bases match TRBD2. The CDR3 totals 13 residues. Germline V gives CDR1 SGHAT, CDR2 FQNNGV. V shed 4 bases, J shed 2 bases, and the junction held 2 bases outside the gene matches.

V is TRBV5-1 and J is TRBJ1-1; TRBD1 matches at 7 bases. The CDR3 contains 16 residues. CDR1 is SGHRS and CDR2 is YFSETQ in the germline V gene. V was clipped by 3 bases and J by 0 bases; unmatched bases: 8. CDR3 region: CASSSRAGTVNTEAFF. Here the CDR3 DNA reads TGCGCCAGCAGCTCAAGGGCCGGGACAGTGAACACTGAAGCTTTCTTT.

The chain has TRBV24-1 and TRBJ2-3; 9 nucleotides align to TRBD1. The germline CDR1 and CDR2 sequences are KGHDR and SFDVKD. CDR3 length: 16 amino acids. V gave up 4 bases and J gave up 2 bases; unmatched junction bases: 6. In DNA form, the CDR3 reads TGTGCCACCAGTGAACCCGGGACAGGGTTCACAGATACGCAGTATTTT. This sequence encodes CATSEPGTGFTDTQYF.

The CDR3 sequence: CASSLEVVSYEQYF. The CDR3 nucleotides read TGTGCCAGCAGCTTAGAGGTAGTTTCCTACGAGCAGTACTTC. The rearrangement uses TRBV11-2 and TRBJ2-7; no reliable D call. V was shortened by 0 bases and J by 1 base, with 7 bases between the two germline ends. The CDR3 spans 14 residues. Germline CDR1 and CDR2: SGHAT and FQNNGV.

The chain combines TRBV4-2 with TRBJ2-1, with TRBD2 matching over 7 bases. CDR1 is LGHNA and CDR2 is YNFKEQ in the germline V gene. Trimming removed 4 bases from V and 5 bases from J; junction bases left unmatched: 11. The CDR3 is made up of 16 amino acids. The CDR3 protein is CASSPDGERGNNEQFF. CDR3 coding DNA: TGTGCCAGCAGCCCAGACGGGGAGCGGGGAAACAATGAGCAGTTCTTC.

The J gene is TRBJ1-3, the V gene TRBV11-2; TRBD1 is a possible D gene (5 bases). CDR1 is SGHAT, CDR2 FQNNGV, per germline. Trimming stripped 0 bases from V and 4 bases from J, with 10 bases between. This CDR3 has 15 amino acids. CDR3 residues: CASSLEAGTGNTIYF. DNA of the CDR3: TGTGCCAGCAGCTTAGAAGCGGGGACCGGAAACACCATATATTTT.